This paragraph covers one T cell receptor (beta chain) sequence. Its antigen is currently unknown. The isolated RNA, all of it, was reverse transcribed, so expressed TCRB transcripts were what got sequenced. This table comes from immunoSEQ multiplex PCR, and its TCRdb copy is limited to in-frame clones, with some not included. The top ten clones hold more than 0.015% of a sample with more than 300,000 clones, about 14% of them seen once. The sample originates from a study of beta chain features in type 1 diabetes. At the level of the study: Cell yields, gender and age were comparable in patients and healthy donors. General study results and limits: cDNA-based sequencing might over-represent cells highly expressing TCR.

Each population that was sorted was more than 95% pure. Trimming at V came to 7 bases and at J to 8 bases, leaving 8 bases not matched to a gene. The CDR3 length is 13 residues. CDR1 is SQVTM and CDR2 is ANQGSEA in the germline V gene. The genes are TRBV29-1 and TRBJ2-5; 12 bases agree with TRBD1. The sample consisted of naive CD4+ T cells from blood. This clonotype was sampled from a woman between 18 and 29 years old in good health. This CDR3 is CSDGTGGRGTQYF. CDR3 DNA sequence: TGCAGCGACGGGACAGGGGGCCGGGGTACCCAGTACTTC.